Presented here are 26 T cell receptor beta chains from one specimen sequenced in a study of T cells in Graves' hyperthyroidism and ophthalmopathy. TCR beta CDR3 regions were amplified from RNA transcripts. The TCR CDR3 was amplified in a first-round RT-PCR using the HTBI primer set. TCRdb ran MiXCR on the multiplex PCR reads and lists one entry per CDR3 protein. The data contain around 380,000 distinct CDR3 sequences, about 14% of them singletons. The sequenced sample was blood. Every receptor here comes from a man aged 25 to 45 with Graves' hyperthyroidism that later progressed to Graves' ophthalmopathy.

Here the CDR3 DNA reads TGTGCCATCAGTGAGGGGGGGCGGAGACAAGAGACCCAGTACTTC. It yields the protein CAISEGGRRQETQYF. The chain is built from TRBV10-3 and TRBJ2-5, with D possibly being TRBD1 or TRBD2 (6 bases each). This CDR3 region has 15 residues. V shed 2 bases and J shed 2 bases, with 12 bases lying between them. Germline loops: CDR1 ENHRY, CDR2 SYGVKD.

This clonotype appeared a few times. The CDR3 spells CASSSRQSASTDTQYF. CDR3 nucleotides: TGTGCCAGCAGCTCACGACAGTCTGCTAGCACAGATACGCAGTATTTT. This chain joins TRBV11-2 and TRBJ2-3, with D possibly being TRBD1 (5 bases). V was trimmed by 4 bases and J by 0 bases, leaving 14 bases between them. This CDR3 region has 16 residues. From germline, CDR1 is SGHAT and CDR2 FQNNGV.

This clonotype was detected only a few times. The genes are TRBV4-1 and TRBJ2-7; the D is unclear. This CDR3 is 15 amino acids long. Germline V gene data show CDR1 as MGHRA and CDR2 as YSYEKL. V lost 1 base, J lost 5 bases, and 15 bases lay in between. The CDR3 loop is CASSQVSGNYDEQYF. Written as DNA, the CDR3 is TGCGCCAGCAGCCAAGTATCAGGAAACTACGACGAGCAGTACTTC.

This clonotype has ten or more counts. The gene calls are TRBV28 and TRBJ1-6; 8 bases are a match to TRBD1. This CDR3 spans 15 amino acids. Trimming removed 4 bases from V and 10 bases from J; junction bases left unmatched: 9. From germline, CDR1 is MDHEN and CDR2 SYDVKM. CDR3 DNA: TGTGCCAGCAGTTCCACCGGGACAGGTTGGTCACCCCTCCACTTT. Its protein is CASSSTGTGWSPLHF.

This clonotype has a count of ten or more. The chain recombines TRBV6-6 with TRBJ1-4; D gene uncertain. CDR1 is MNHNY, CDR2 SVGAGI, per germline (reference sequence). CDR3 length equals 16 residues. Trimming removed 0 bases from V and 8 bases from J, with 16 bases in between. Written as DNA, the CDR3 is TGTGCCAGCAGTTACTCGACCGGGCAGTCGTGGGAAAAACTGTTTTTT. It is translated as CASSYSTGQSWEKLFF.

In its sample, this clonotype was seen many times. The chain joins TRBV28 to TRBJ1-3; D gene unclear. The germline gives CDR1 MDHEN, CDR2 SYDVKM. Trimming took 4 bases from V and 0 from J, leaving 7 bases between them. This CDR3 spans 14 amino acids. Written as DNA, the CDR3 is TGTGCCAGCAGTTCCCGGTCCTCTGGAAACACCATATATTTT. It translates to CASSSRSSGNTIYF. The variable domain in full, with the rest retrieved from reference TRBV28 and TRBJ1-3, is DVKVTQSSRYLVKRTGEKVFLECVQDMDHENMFWYRQDPGLGLRLIYFSYDVKMKEKGDIPEGYSVSREKKERFSLILESASTNQTSMYLCASSSRSSGNTIYFGEGSWLTVV.

Points on this clonotype: Possible read error: a much larger clone is one base away. The chain links TRBV5-1 to TRBJ2-1; the D call may be TRBD1 or TRBD2 (5 bases each). V dropped 4 bases and J dropped 7 bases, with 21 bases sitting between them. The germline gives CDR1 SGHRS, CDR2 YFSETQ. CDR3 size: 16 residues. For the CDR3, the DNA is TGCGCCAGCAGCCGGGCAGGTCGGGGCAGAGGAAATGAGCAGTTCTTC. This codes for CASSRAGRGRGNEQFF. The full variable domain, rest sourced from reference TRBV5-1 and TRBJ2-1, is KAGVTQTPRYLIKTRGQQVTLSCSPISGHRSVSWYQQTPGQGLQFLFEYFSETQRNKGNFPGRFSGRQFSNSRSEMNVSTLELGDSALYLCASSRAGRGRGNEQFFGPGTRLTVL.

The chain employs TRBV20-1 and TRBJ1-5; D gene unclear. CDR3 length equals 15 residues. Trimming pared 6 bases from V and 1 base from J, leaving 16 bases between. Germline V gene lookup returns CDR1 DFQATT and CDR2 SNEGSKA (reference sequence). DNA for the CDR3: TGCAGTGCCGACCCAGTATCGGTCAGCAATCAGCCCCAGCATTTT. This encodes CSADPVSVSNQPQHF.

This clonotype was seen repeatedly, ten times or more. This chain links TRBV28 with TRBJ1-4; tentative D call: TRBD1 (6 bases). Germline V gene sequence: CDR1 MDHEN, CDR2 SYDVKM. Trimming shortened V by 7 bases and J by 8 bases, and 17 bases separated the two germline ends. CDR3 length: 14 residues. The CDR3 sequence: CASTPGHQREKLFF. The CDR3 region has the DNA TGTGCCAGCACACCGGGACACCAGAGGGAAAAACTGTTTTTT.

J is TRBJ1-2 and V is TRBV12-3 or TRBV12-4, with TRBD1 matching over 10 bases. This CDR3 is built from 14 residues. With 5 bases clipped from V and 5 bases from J, the junction kept 5 bases outside the gene matches. The DNA for the CDR3 is TGTGCCAGCAGTGGGGACAGGGGAATGTATGGCTACACCTTC. Translation gives CASSGDRGMYGYTF.

On this clonotype: With a much larger clone just one base away, this may be a read error. The chain has TRBV11-3 and TRBJ1-1; perhaps TRBD1 as D (6 bases). This CDR3 comprises 13 residues. CDR1 SGHNT and CDR2 YENEEA come from the germline V gene. As DNA, the CDR3 is TGTGCCAGCAGCTTAACAGGGATGGGAGAAGCTTCCTTT. It yields the protein CASSLTGMGEASF.

The V gene is TRBV19, the J gene TRBJ2-2, with 7 bases fitting TRBD2. V lost 6 bases, J lost 0 bases, and 7 bases stayed unmatched. In germline, CDR1 is LNHDA, CDR2 SQIVND (reference sequence). The CDR3 is 16 residues long. CDR3 DNA sequence: TGTGCCAGTAGGGGAGGGTCAATCGCGAACACCGGGGAGCTGTTTTTT. It specifies CASRGGSIANTGELFF.

The rearrangement joins TRBV13 to TRBJ1-1; D ambiguous. V was cut by 4 bases and J by 4 bases, with 7 bases left in between. This CDR3 contains 12 residues. Germline-derived CDR1 and CDR2 are PRHDT and FYEKMQ (reference sequence). The CDR3 DNA follows: TGTGCCAGCAGCTCACTGAGCACTGAAGCTTTCTTT. Encoded protein: CASSSLSTEAFF.

This clonotype was observed at least ten times. This rearrangement joins TRBV6-6 to TRBJ2-1, with D possibly matching TRBD1 (5 bases). V lost 0 bases, J lost 0 bases, and 12 bases lay in between. This CDR3 is 17 amino acids long. CDR1 is MNHNY, CDR2 SVGAGI, per germline (reference sequence). This CDR3 is CASSYSAGWVSYNEQFF. DNA for the CDR3: TGTGCCAGCAGTTACTCTGCAGGGTGGGTCTCCTACAATGAGCAGTTCTTC.

Of note for this clonotype: Here the CDR3 omits its conserved ending phenylalanine or tryptophan, so a read error is the likely source. V gene TRBV9 combines with J gene TRBJ2-7; 8 positions agree with TRBD1. The ends lost 3 bases at V and 2 bases at J; junction bases unmatched: 7. Germline V gene data show CDR1 as SGDLS and CDR2 as YYNGEE. This CDR3 spans 15 amino acids. CDR3 amino acids: CASSATGTGTYEQYL. In DNA form, the CDR3 reads TGTGCCAGCAGCGCTACCGGGACAGGTACCTACGAGCAGTACCTC.

The table lists this clonotype with many counts. V gene TRBV20-1 combines with J gene TRBJ2-1, with D unclear. The CDR3 totals 13 residues. Germline values: CDR1 DFQATT, CDR2 SNEGSKA (reference sequence). Trimming stripped 1 base from V and 7 bases from J, with 11 bases between. The CDR3 loop reads CSARASRWNEQFF. The CDR3, as DNA: TGCAGTGCTAGAGCGAGCAGGTGGAATGAGCAGTTCTTC.

This clonotype was observed a handful of times. V and J are TRBV5-5 and TRBJ2-1, with 9 positions matching TRBD1. The ends lost 2 bases at V and 8 bases at J; junction bases unmatched: 17. The CDR3 length is 18 residues. Germline lookup yields CDR1 SGHKS and CDR2 YYEKEE (reference sequence). The CDR3 region has the DNA TGTGCCAGCAGCTTATTTTACTCCGGGACAGGGTTTAGCGATGAGCAGTTCTTC. It encodes CASSLFYSGTGFSDEQFF.

This clonotype showed up just a few times. The rearrangement links TRBV6-2 or TRBV6-3 to TRBJ1-6; D is uncertain. V was shortened by 7 bases and J by 0 bases, with 10 bases between the two germline ends. The CDR3 sequence is 15 residues long. CDR1 is MNHEY and CDR2 is SVGEGT in the germline V gene. CDR3 sequence reads: CASTVKRSYNSPLHF. In nucleotides, the CDR3 is TGTGCCAGCACCGTAAAACGCTCCTATAATTCACCCCTCCACTTT.

This clonotype was observed a handful of times. This chain joins TRBV15 and TRBJ1-2, with D unclear. The CDR3 covers 13 residues. CDR1 is LNHNV and CDR2 is YYDKDF in the germline V gene (reference sequence). V dropped 3 bases and J dropped 4 bases, with 9 bases sitting between them. The CDR3 loop is CATSSGLLYGYTF. The CDR3 region has the DNA TGTGCCACCAGCAGCGGACTACTCTATGGCTACACCTTC.

This clonotype occurred many times. J is TRBJ1-1 and V is TRBV20-1; D unresolved. Germline CDR1 is DFQATT and CDR2 is SNEGSKA (reference sequence). This CDR3 comprises 12 residues. The CDR3 is CRVPALNTEAFF. In nucleotides, the CDR3 is TGCAGAGTTCCAGCTCTGAACACTGAAGCTTTCTTT.

This clonotype was detected many times. The genes are TRBV6-1 and TRBJ1-6; TRBD1 is a possible D gene (5 bases). The CDR3 has 13 residues. CDR1 and CDR2 (germline): MNHNS, SASEGT. V shed 8 bases and J shed 7 bases, with 12 bases lying between them. CDR3: CASGGTGNSPLHF. As DNA, the CDR3 is TGTGCCAGCGGGGGGACGGGGAATTCACCCCTCCACTTT.

J is TRBJ2-5 and V is TRBV28, with TRBD2 as a possible D gene (6 bases). Germline assignment: CDR1 MDHEN and CDR2 SYDVKM. V was shortened by 8 bases and J by 7 bases, with 14 bases between the two germline ends. The CDR3 is made up of 12 amino acids. The CDR3 loop reads CASRGSYWTQYF. CDR3 in DNA: TGTGCCAGCCGGGGGAGCTATTGGACCCAGTACTTC.

This clonotype occurred many times. V usage is TRBV12-3 or TRBV12-4 and J usage is TRBJ1-5, with TRBD1 as a possible D gene (6 bases). The CDR3 contains 18 residues. Trimming took 0 bases from V and 2 from J, leaving 17 bases between them. CDR3 loop: CASSLAFSLQGGNQPQHF. In nucleotides, the CDR3 is TGTGCCAGCAGTTTAGCTTTTAGCCTACAGGGCGGCAATCAGCCCCAGCATTTT.

J is TRBJ1-4 and V is TRBV28; TRBD1 might be the D (5 bases). Germline CDR1 reads MDHEN; CDR2 reads SYDVKM. The CDR3 loop spans 14 amino acids. V dropped 4 bases and J dropped 8 bases, with 14 bases sitting between them. The CDR3, as DNA: TGTGCCAGCAGTTCCGGGACGAACGGAGAAAAACTGTTTTTT. It codes for CASSSGTNGEKLFF. Looking up the rest from reference TRBV28 and TRBJ1-4 gives the full variable domain: DVKVTQSSRYLVKRTGEKVFLECVQDMDHENMFWYRQDPGLGLRLIYFSYDVKMKEKGDIPEGYSVSREKKERFSLILESASTNQTSMYLCASSSGTNGEKLFFGSGTQLSVL.

This chain links TRBV20-1 with TRBJ2-3; the match to TRBD2 covers 8 bases. Germline CDR1 DFQATT, CDR2 SNEGSKA (reference sequence). The junction had 9 bases not matched to a gene; V was cut back by 0 bases and J by 1 base. The CDR3 is 17 amino acids. The CDR3 sequence: CSARDRGGTRGTDTQYF. DNA for the CDR3: TGCAGTGCTAGAGATCGGGGGGGGACGCGGGGCACAGATACGCAGTATTTT.

V gene TRBV7-9 combines with J gene TRBJ2-3, with D possibly matching TRBD1 (6 bases). V was trimmed by 4 bases and J by 1 base, leaving 9 bases between them. Germline assignment: CDR1 SEHNR and CDR2 FQNEAQ (reference sequence). This CDR3 has 14 amino acids. The CDR3 here is CASSSRQGTDTQYF. The CDR3 bases are TGTGCCAGCAGCTCGAGACAGGGCACAGATACGCAGTATTTT. Together with reference TRBV7-9 and TRBJ2-3, the CDR3 gives the full variable domain: DTGVSQNPRHKITKRGQNVTFRCDPISEHNRLYWYRQTLGQGPEFLTYFQNEAQLEKSRLLSDRFSAERPKGSFSTLEIQRTEQGDSAMYLCASSSRQGTDTQYFGPGTRLTVL.